The clone carrying this TCR beta chain appeared many times. The antigen is not known. Molecular barcoding with unique molecular identifiers was used for the TCRbeta library. From the PCR reads, TCRdb called clonotypes with MiXCR, one entry per CDR3 protein. In the table there are hundreds of thousands of distinct CDR3 sequences, around 10% of which are singletons. The V and J ends lost 2 bases and 1 base respectively, with 8 bases between them. The CDR3 has 15 amino acids. In germline, CDR1 is KGHSH, CDR2 LQKENI. The record originates from a study of T-cell reconstitution after alpha-beta-depleted transplantation in children. The study's findings and limits: Several hundred expanded graft clones reportedly supplied alpha-beta T cells about two months after transplant. It was newly produced T cells that mostly accounted for T-cell counts and diversity one year after transplant.

The origin of this receptor is a boy in the first two years of life with acute myeloid leukemia, due to receive a stem cell transplant. Source: PBMCs, taken before TCRalphabeta/CD19-depleted stem cell transplant. The genes are TRBV18 and TRBJ2-2; D call uncertain. The CDR3 protein is CASSPATLNTGELFF. The CDR3, as DNA: TGTGCCAGCTCACCAGCGACGCTGAACACCGGGGAGCTGTTTTTT.